This is a list of T cell receptor beta chains from one sample in a study of graft-versus-host responses after intestinal transplantation. Repertoires were generated with immunoSEQ multiplex PCR, while TCRdb's copy carries only in-frame clones and drops some. Seen here are under 100,000 clones, approximately 90% observed once, and the top ten hold roughly 15%. The source material was PBMCs, sampled approximately 470 days after intestinal transplant. All receptors derive from a human patient who received an intestinal transplant, so some T cells may come from the graft donor. The CDR3 runs from the conserved cysteine through the conserved F or W. The order of the fields is D gene, J gene, clone size, V gene, CDR3 length, CDR3 DNA, CDR3 protein. D genes are given only for firm matches. Rows may omit the clone size; those that give it use once, few, many or a size class.

d_gene: TRBD1
j_gene: TRBJ2-5
abundance: -
v_gene: TRBV5-1
len: 13
CDR3nt: TGCGCCAGCAGCCCAACAGGGGTTGAGACCCAGTACTTC
CDR3aa: CASSPTGVETQYF

d_gene: -
j_gene: TRBJ1-5
abundance: -
v_gene: TRBV19
len: 15
CDR3nt: TGTGCCAGTAGTATAGATGTTTCCAGCAATCAGCCCCAGCATTTT
CDR3aa: CASSIDVSSNQPQHF

d_gene: TRBD2
j_gene: TRBJ2-7
abundance: -
v_gene: TRBV11-2
len: 14
CDR3nt: TGTGCCAGCAGCTTAGTAGCGGGGGGTTCCGAGCAGTACTTC
CDR3aa: CASSLVAGGSEQYF

d_gene: -
j_gene: TRBJ2-7
abundance: -
v_gene: TRBV6-1
len: 15
CDR3nt: TGTGCCAGCAGTGATCAGGGGGGGGGCCCCTACGAGCAGTACTTC
CDR3aa: CASSDQGGGPYEQYF

d_gene: -
j_gene: TRBJ2-2
abundance: -
v_gene: TRBV5-4
len: 18
CDR3nt: TGTGCCAGCAGCTTGGGTGGTTTCCGGGGGATGGGTCAGGAGGAGCTGTTTTTT
CDR3aa: CASSLGGFRGMGQEELFF

d_gene: TRBD2
j_gene: TRBJ2-3
abundance: -
v_gene: TRBV7-6
len: 16
CDR3nt: TGTGCCAGCAGCACTCCGACTAGCGGGGGGGCAGGTACGCAGTATTTT
CDR3aa: CASSTPTSGGAGTQYF

d_gene: TRBD2
j_gene: TRBJ2-5
abundance: -
v_gene: TRBV4-1
len: 14
CDR3nt: TGCGCCAGCAGCCTGCGGGGGGCGGGGGAGACCCAGTACTTC
CDR3aa: CASSLRGAGETQYF

d_gene: -
j_gene: TRBJ1-1
abundance: few
v_gene: TRBV6-5
len: 15
CDR3nt: TGTGCCAGCAGTTACTCGGCAGCCACCACCACTGAAGCTTTCTTT
CDR3aa: CASSYSAATTTEAFF

d_gene: -
j_gene: TRBJ1-5
abundance: -
v_gene: TRBV19
len: 15
CDR3nt: TGTGCCAGTAGGGGCAGGGAGGGCCCAAATCAGCCCCAGCATTTT
CDR3aa: CASRGREGPNQPQHF

d_gene: -
j_gene: TRBJ1-3
abundance: once
v_gene: TRBV4-1
len: 18
CDR3nt: TGCGCCAGCAGCCAAGAGGAGGGGCAGGCACTCTCTGGAAACACCATATATTTT
CDR3aa: CASSQEEGQALSGNTIYF

d_gene: -
j_gene: TRBJ1-1
abundance: few
v_gene: TRBV11-2
len: 16
CDR3nt: TGTGCCAGCTCAAGGGGGGCCGGCCCCATGAACACTGAAGCTTTCTTT
CDR3aa: CASSRGAGPMNTEAFF

d_gene: -
j_gene: TRBJ1-2
abundance: -
v_gene: TRBV4-1
len: 15
CDR3nt: TGCGCCAGCAGCCCCCGGGACACTGAGGACTATGGCTACACCTTC
CDR3aa: CASSPRDTEDYGYTF

d_gene: TRBD1
j_gene: TRBJ1-1
abundance: -
v_gene: TRBV4-2
len: 16
CDR3nt: TGTGCCAGCAGCCAGGACGACAGGGTATGGAACACTGAAGCTTTCTTT
CDR3aa: CASSQDDRVWNTEAFF

d_gene: -
j_gene: TRBJ2-3
abundance: once
v_gene: TRBV7-9
len: 15
CDR3nt: TGTGCCAGCAGCTTGACGGGGGCTAGCACAGATACGCAGTATTTT
CDR3aa: CASSLTGASTDTQYF

d_gene: -
j_gene: TRBJ1-1
abundance: -
v_gene: TRBV11-1
len: 13
CDR3nt: TGTGCCAGCAGCTTAGAGATGAACACTGAAGCTTTCTTT
CDR3aa: CASSLEMNTEAFF

d_gene: -
j_gene: TRBJ1-3
abundance: -
v_gene: TRBV7-9
len: 16
CDR3nt: TGTGCCAGCAGCTACGGGGGGGACTACTCTGGAAACACCATATATTTT
CDR3aa: CASSYGGDYSGNTIYF

d_gene: TRBD1
j_gene: TRBJ1-2
abundance: -
v_gene: TRBV28
len: 12
CDR3nt: TGTGCCAGCAGGGGGACAGGGGCTGGCTACGCCTTC
CDR3aa: CASRGTGAGYAF

d_gene: -
j_gene: TRBJ1-1
abundance: -
v_gene: TRBV7-6
len: 14
CDR3nt: TGTGCCAGCAGCCCCTCCGGGACGCACGGTGAAGCTTTCTTT
CDR3aa: CASSPSGTHGEAFF

d_gene: -
j_gene: TRBJ2-7
abundance: -
v_gene: TRBV7-9
len: 12
CDR3nt: TGTGCTGGCGGGGCTGGGAGCTACGAGCAGTACTTC
CDR3aa: CAGGAGSYEQYF

d_gene: -
j_gene: TRBJ1-1
abundance: -
v_gene: TRBV19
len: 15
CDR3nt: TGTGCCAGTAGTACGAGGACAGCGAAGAACACTGAAGCTTTCTTT
CDR3aa: CASSTRTAKNTEAFF

d_gene: TRBD1
j_gene: TRBJ1-2
abundance: -
v_gene: TRBV7-3
len: 15
CDR3nt: TGTGCCAGCAGCTTACGGCCCGGGACAGAGGGTGGCTACACCTTC
CDR3aa: CASSLRPGTEGGYTF

d_gene: -
j_gene: TRBJ1-1
abundance: -
v_gene: TRBV4-2
len: 15
CDR3nt: TGTGCCAGCAGCCAAGAACCGGGGATGAACACTGAAGCTTTCTTT
CDR3aa: CASSQEPGMNTEAFF

d_gene: -
j_gene: TRBJ2-7
abundance: -
v_gene: TRBV6-1
len: 13
CDR3nt: TGTGCCAGCAGTCGACACAGGACCTACGAGCAGTACTTC
CDR3aa: CASSRHRTYEQYF

d_gene: -
j_gene: TRBJ1-2
abundance: -
v_gene: TRBV10-1
len: 13
CDR3nt: TGCGCCAGCACCCGAGGGGGGGGATATGGCTACACCTTC
CDR3aa: CASTRGGGYGYTF

d_gene: -
j_gene: TRBJ2-2
abundance: -
v_gene: TRBV13
len: 14
CDR3nt: TGTGCCAGCAAAGACAGCCTCCCCACCGGGGAGCTGTTTTTT
CDR3aa: CASKDSLPTGELFF

d_gene: -
j_gene: TRBJ1-1
abundance: -
v_gene: TRBV5-1
len: 14
CDR3nt: TGCGCCAGCGGCAAAGACAGCATGAACACTGAAGCTTTCTTT
CDR3aa: CASGKDSMNTEAFF

d_gene: TRBD1
j_gene: TRBJ1-5
abundance: -
v_gene: TRBV4-1
len: 17
CDR3nt: TGCGCCAGCAGTCGAAGGGGACAGGGCGGGCGGAATCAGCCCCAGCATTTT
CDR3aa: CASSRRGQGGRNQPQHF

d_gene: -
j_gene: TRBJ1-2
abundance: -
v_gene: TRBV9
len: 14
CDR3nt: TGTGCCAGCAGCGTAGCTTCGGGGTTCTATGGCTACACCTTC
CDR3aa: CASSVASGFYGYTF

d_gene: -
j_gene: TRBJ2-7
abundance: -
v_gene: TRBV9
len: 13
CDR3nt: TGTGCCAGCAGCCCGACCCGGGATTACGAGCAGTACTTC
CDR3aa: CASSPTRDYEQYF

d_gene: -
j_gene: TRBJ2-6
abundance: -
v_gene: TRBV2
len: 14
CDR3nt: TGTGCCGTCGGTACAGCCTCTGGGGCCAACGTCCTGACTTTC
CDR3aa: CAVGTASGANVLTF

d_gene: TRBD1
j_gene: TRBJ2-7
abundance: -
v_gene: TRBV5-6
len: 14
CDR3nt: TGTGCCAGCAGCTCGGACAGGAGCTCCTACGAGCAGTACTTC
CDR3aa: CASSSDRSSYEQYF

d_gene: -
j_gene: TRBJ1-1
abundance: -
v_gene: TRBV6-5
len: 15
CDR3nt: TGTGCCAGCAGGGGGGTCGGGGTTGGTACCACTGAAGCTTTCTTT
CDR3aa: CASRGVGVGTTEAFF

d_gene: -
j_gene: TRBJ2-1
abundance: -
v_gene: TRBV7-9
len: 15
CDR3nt: TGTGCCAGCAGCGGGGGGGCGCGGCTCGCGGATGAGCAGTTCTTC
CDR3aa: CASSGGARLADEQFF

d_gene: TRBD2
j_gene: TRBJ2-1
abundance: -
v_gene: TRBV28
len: 16
CDR3nt: TGTGCCAGCAGTTCACTAGCGGGTAAAGATTACAATGAGCAGTTCTTC
CDR3aa: CASSSLAGKDYNEQFF

d_gene: TRBD1
j_gene: TRBJ1-2
abundance: once
v_gene: TRBV5-1
len: 15
CDR3nt: TGCGCCAGCAGCCCCGCGGACAGGCCCAACTATGGCTACACCTTC
CDR3aa: CASSPADRPNYGYTF

d_gene: -
j_gene: TRBJ2-3
abundance: -
v_gene: TRBV7-3
len: 15
CDR3nt: TGTGCCAGCAGCCCCCGTGGCCCTGGGACAGATACGCAGTATTTT
CDR3aa: CASSPRGPGTDTQYF

d_gene: -
j_gene: TRBJ1-1
abundance: -
v_gene: TRBV18
len: 13
CDR3nt: TGTGCCAGCTCACCCGCGGCGAACACTGAAGCTTTCTTT
CDR3aa: CASSPAANTEAFF

d_gene: -
j_gene: TRBJ2-2
abundance: -
v_gene: TRBV2
len: 15
CDR3nt: TGTGCCAGCAGTGATATAGTGATGAACACCGGGGAGCTGTTTTTT
CDR3aa: CASSDIVMNTGELFF

d_gene: TRBD1
j_gene: TRBJ2-7
abundance: -
v_gene: TRBV7-9
len: 15
CDR3nt: TGTGCCAGCAGCTTCGAGGGACAGGGGGCCTACGAGCAGTACTTC
CDR3aa: CASSFEGQGAYEQYF

d_gene: -
j_gene: TRBJ2-2
abundance: -
v_gene: TRBV6-6
len: 14
CDR3nt: TGTGCCAGCAGTTACTGGACCCGGACCGGGGAGCTGTTTTTT
CDR3aa: CASSYWTRTGELFF

d_gene: TRBD1
j_gene: TRBJ1-5
abundance: -
v_gene: TRBV7-8
len: 15
CDR3nt: TGTGCCAGCAGCCCCCGGACAGGGCAGAATCAGCCCCAGCATTTT
CDR3aa: CASSPRTGQNQPQHF

d_gene: TRBD1
j_gene: TRBJ2-7
abundance: few
v_gene: TRBV4-1
len: 15
CDR3nt: TGCGCCAGCAGCCTACAACAGGGGCCCTCCGCCGAGCAGTACTTC
CDR3aa: CASSLQQGPSAEQYF

d_gene: -
j_gene: TRBJ2-5
abundance: once
v_gene: TRBV29-1
len: 15
CDR3nt: TGCAGCGTCCCCAGCCCTTGGGGAGGGGGAGAGACCCAGTACTTC
CDR3aa: CSVPSPWGGGETQYF

d_gene: -
j_gene: TRBJ2-2
abundance: -
v_gene: TRBV15
len: 15
CDR3nt: TGTGCCACCAGCAGAGGGACAGCGAACACCGGGGAGCTGTTTTTT
CDR3aa: CATSRGTANTGELFF

d_gene: -
j_gene: TRBJ2-3
abundance: -
v_gene: TRBV29-1
len: 12
CDR3nt: TGCAGCGTTGACGGTAGCACAGATACGCAGTATTTT
CDR3aa: CSVDGSTDTQYF

d_gene: -
j_gene: TRBJ2-7
abundance: -
v_gene: TRBV18
len: 13
CDR3nt: TGTGCCAGCTCACCACCGCCTCCGGCCGAGCAGTACTTC
CDR3aa: CASSPPPPAEQYF

d_gene: -
j_gene: TRBJ1-2
abundance: -
v_gene: TRBV7-9
len: 14
CDR3nt: TGTGCCAGCAGCTTAGTACCGTGGGACTATGGCTACACCTTC
CDR3aa: CASSLVPWDYGYTF

d_gene: -
j_gene: TRBJ2-7
abundance: -
v_gene: TRBV25-1
len: 16
CDR3nt: TGTGCCAGCAGTGAACCCCGGGGAAGGGGACCCTACGAGCAGTACTTC
CDR3aa: CASSEPRGRGPYEQYF

d_gene: TRBD1
j_gene: TRBJ1-2
abundance: -
v_gene: TRBV18
len: 15
CDR3nt: TGTGCCAGCTCACCTCCCGACAGGGGAGCACATGGCTACACCTTC
CDR3aa: CASSPPDRGAHGYTF

d_gene: -
j_gene: TRBJ2-5
abundance: -
v_gene: TRBV2
len: 14
CDR3nt: TGTGCCAGCAGAGGGGTGGGAGGCCGAGAGACCCAGTACTTC
CDR3aa: CASRGVGGRETQYF

d_gene: -
j_gene: TRBJ2-7
abundance: -
v_gene: TRBV7-9
len: 15
CDR3nt: TGTGCCAGCAGCAAAAGCTCCCTTCTAGCGTACGAGCAGTACTTC
CDR3aa: CASSKSSLLAYEQYF

d_gene: -
j_gene: TRBJ2-2
abundance: -
v_gene: TRBV7-9
len: 13
CDR3nt: TGTGCCAGCAGCTCAAGATTTACCGGGGAGCTGTTTTTT
CDR3aa: CASSSRFTGELFF

d_gene: -
j_gene: TRBJ1-1
abundance: -
v_gene: TRBV11-2
len: 14
CDR3nt: TGTGCCAGCAGCCGCAAGAGGGACGGCACTGAAGCTTTCTTT
CDR3aa: CASSRKRDGTEAFF

d_gene: -
j_gene: TRBJ2-7
abundance: -
v_gene: TRBV7-8
len: 16
CDR3nt: TGTGCCAGCAGCTTAGTGGTGCGCTCGGGGCCCTACGAGCAGTACTTC
CDR3aa: CASSLVVRSGPYEQYF